The present TCR beta chain was sequenced within a study of blood T cell repertoires in COVID-19. Study context: The United States, Italy and Spain provided the acute and convalescent COVID-19 samples. PBMCs, B-cell-depleted T cells, or T cells were the source of the cDNA or gDNA that made up the material.

As processed by the authors: Amplification from reference gene primers served as the basis for estimated nucleated cell counts. The data were produced by immunoSEQ multiplex PCR, yet TCRdb's version contains in-frame clones alone and is incomplete. V, J and clone size are those of that table, while D and trimming were read from the DNA. The data show about 260,000 clones, around 90% seen once. Germline V gives CDR1 SGDLS, CDR2 YYNGEE. V lost 7 bases and J lost 3; bases outside the gene matches: 7. The CDR3 runs to 13 residues. The specimen was peripheral blood. This receptor was identified in a human donor in a cohort sampled during active COVID-19. The chain employs TRBV9 and TRBJ2-7; 7 bases fit TRBD2. CDR3 nucleotide sequence: TGTGCCAGCGGTCCCGGGGGGAACTACGAGCAGTACTTC. As protein: CASGPGGNYEQYF.